This T cell receptor beta chain was found in a study of CD8 T cells in Susac syndrome. TCR beta was sequenced from blood CD8+ and CD4+ T cells. Controls matched for age and sex were healthy donors. Negative isolation yielded the CD8+ and CD4+ T cells, while FACS enriched the TEMRA cells. It was with random hexamers that roughly 0.45 to 1 ug RNA was reverse transcribed. TCRdb used MiXCR to reprocess the immunoSEQ multiplex PCR reads, holding one entry per CDR3 protein. The sample includes some 47,000 distinct CDR3 sequences, approximately 92% seen only once; the top ten take roughly 0.45%. With respect to this clonotype: The antigen remains undetermined.

Study-wide results and limits: The study admitted that it had a relatively small number of individuals in its TCR sequencing and HLA analysis.

V was pared by 3 bases and J by 2 bases, with 2 bases between. Germline V gives CDR1 LNHDA, CDR2 SQIVND (reference sequence). The CDR3 totals 12 residues. This TCR derives from a human donor in good health. The chain recombines TRBV19 with TRBJ1-5, with unresolved D. The sequenced sample consisted of CD8+ T cells from PBMCs. CDR3 bases: TGTGCCAGTAGTATGGGCAATCAGCCCCAGCATTTT. Amino acids: CASSMGNQPQHF.